Sequencing of this TCR beta chain was carried out in a study of cytomegalovirus exposure and HLA in healthy donors. As to this clone: The antigen is unknown.

CDR1 SGHRS and CDR2 YFSETQ come from the germline V gene. The V gene end was trimmed by 4 bases and the J gene end by 9 bases; junction bases not matched to a gene: 9. This CDR3 comprises 15 residues. Whole-study findings and limits: Most TCR sequences were seen very rarely across donors, but some public TCRs occurred in many. Later analysis demonstrated an association between a missense DCLRE1C variant and TCR beta V- and J-gene trimming.

PCR was performed using 60 Vbeta and 13 Jbeta primers. The data were produced by immunoSEQ multiplex PCR, yet TCRdb's version contains in-frame clones alone and is incomplete. The data contain 180,000 or so clones, 60% to 80% of them seen just once; the ten biggest clones take up about 8%. The chain carries TRBV5-1 and TRBJ2-1, with 11 bases that match TRBD2. The sequence was obtained from a woman between 40 and 50 years old in good health and CMV-seropositive. The sample was PBMCs. CDR3 region: CASSLSGRAVGEQFF. For the CDR3, the DNA is TGCGCCAGCAGCCTTAGCGGGAGGGCCGTCGGTGAGCAGTTCTTC.